The clone carrying this TCR beta chain has only one observation. CDR3 length equals 15 residues. Germline loops: CDR1 MGHRA, CDR2 YSYEKL. Trimming removed 0 bases at V and 3 bases at J, with 12 bases between. This sample is drawn from a study of blood T cell repertoires in COVID-19. As processed by the authors: Cell counts per sample came from amplifying reference gene primers. Assay used: immunoSEQ multiplex PCR; TCRdb lists only in-frame clones, some missing. V and J calls and clone size are copied from that table; D and trimming were computed from the DNA. The data contain 380,000 or so clones, about 89% of them seen just once; the ten biggest clones take up approximately 1.2%.

Sequenced input: PBMCs or T cells enriched from blood (not recorded which). This sequence originates from a man aged 25-40 years who had recovered from COVID-19. The chain uses TRBV4-1 and TRBJ2-7; no reliable D call. The CDR3 region has the DNA TGCGCCAGCAGCCAAGAGGTGGCCAGACTCTACGAGCAGTACTTC. It translates to CASSQEVARLYEQYF.